This TCR beta chain was identified during a study of blood T cell repertoires in COVID-19. Study-wide background: The origin of the acute and convalescent COVID-19 samples was the United States, Italy and Spain. T cells, B-cell-depleted T cells, or PBMCs provided the cDNA or gDNA that served as material.

Original data processing: Amplified reference gene primers provided the basis for estimating nucleated cell counts. Generated by immunoSEQ multiplex PCR, the TCRdb table keeps only in-frame clones and is missing some. Clone size and the V and J calls come from that table; the DNA yielded D and trimming. This sample carries some 110,000 clones, about nine tenths of them seen once, and the ten largest clones take 15%. The germline V gene encodes CDR1 LGHNA and CDR2 YNFKEQ. Trimming removed 0 bases from V and 0 bases from J; junction bases left unmatched: 2. This CDR3 is 15 amino acids long. The receptor comes from a man aged 45-65 years with acute or convalescent COVID-19. Sequenced input: peripheral blood. The chain employs TRBV4-2 and TRBJ2-7, with TRBD2 matching 7 bases. The CDR3 region is CASSQDRGSSYEQYF. CDR3 sequence (DNA): TGTGCCAGCAGCCAAGATCGCGGGAGCTCCTACGAGCAGTACTTC.